Presented here are 2 T cell receptor beta chains from one specimen sequenced in a study of CD8 T cells in ankylosing spondylitis. No antigen has been identified for these receptors. Findings of the study overall: Ankylosing spondylitis blood appeared to be characterized by a TCR beta motif of roughly eight highly homologous variants.

TCRdb redid the calling of the 5' RACE reads with MiXCR, one entry per CDR3 protein. The sample records fewer than 650,000 distinct CDR3 sequences, about 13% being singletons. Sequencing was carried out using blood, either unsorted or a sorted T cell fraction (not recorded which). The receptors originated from a male donor with ankylosing spondylitis.

V gene TRBV12-3 or TRBV12-4 combines with J gene TRBJ1-1, with D hard to call. This CDR3 spans 14 amino acids. The V gene lost 5 bases and the J gene lost 1 base, with 11 bases spanning the gap. In nucleotides, the CDR3 is TGTGCCAGCAGTCTATTTCAGGAGAACACTGAAGCTTTCTTT. Its translation is CASSLFQENTEAFF.

This chain uses TRBV28 with TRBJ1-1; D is unresolved. The germline gives CDR1 MDHEN, CDR2 SYDVKM. This CDR3 has 13 residues. Trimming pared 5 bases from V and 10 bases from J, leaving 17 bases between. The CDR3 bases are TGTGCCAGCAGTCTCGAGGATGGTTTTGGAGCTTTCTTT. Translated: CASSLEDGFGAFF.